The 4 T cell receptor beta chains below all came from one sample that was sequenced in a study of T cells in Graves' hyperthyroidism and ophthalmopathy. The source material, RNA transcripts, was used to amplify TCR beta CDR3 regions. The HTBI primer set drove a first-round RT-PCR of the TCR CDR3. TCRdb reprocessed the multiplex PCR reads via MiXCR and lists one record per CDR3 protein. The data contain about 700,000 distinct CDR3 sequences, about 14% of them seen just once; the ten biggest clones take up roughly 10%. The sequenced sample consisted of blood. The receptors stem from a woman between 18 and 30 years old with Graves' hyperthyroidism.

This clonotype was detected ten times or more. The chain combines TRBV7-2 with TRBJ2-5; no clear D gene. Germline V gene data show CDR1 as SGHTA and CDR2 as FQGNSA. The CDR3 is 20 residues long. V lost 1 base, J lost 5 bases, and 29 bases lay in between. In DNA form, the CDR3 reads TGTGCCAGCAGCTTAGTCCCACACTCCCGCCACAAACGCATCGGGGAGACCCAGTACTTC. Translated, it gives CASSLVPHSRHKRIGETQYF.

J is TRBJ1-2 and V is TRBV5-1; D call uncertain. The V gene lost 0 bases and the J gene lost 4 bases, with 10 bases spanning the gap. Germline-derived CDR1 and CDR2 are SGHRS and YFSETQ. The CDR3 is 14 amino acids. CDR3 sequence: CASSLGPEGYGYTF. The CDR3 nucleotides are TGCGCCAGCAGCTTGGGCCCAGAAGGCTATGGCTACACCTTC.

This clonotype was counted at least ten times. This chain links TRBV10-3 with TRBJ2-5; TRBD1 agrees at 10 bases. This CDR3 comprises 14 residues. Germline trimming cut 7 bases from V and 2 bases from J; bases unmatched to any gene: 4. Germline V gene data show CDR1 as ENHRY and CDR2 as SYGVKD. CDR3 in DNA: TGTGCCATCAATAGGGGACAGGGGCAAGAGACCCAGTACTTC. Translating it yields CAINRGQGQETQYF.

The genes are TRBV7-2 and TRBJ1-2; D is unclear. Per the germline V gene, CDR1 is SGHTA and CDR2 is FQGNSA. This CDR3 has 15 amino acids. V lost 5 bases and J 4 bases, leaving 17 bases between the germline ends. The chain's CDR3 is CASSLQTPGLYGYTF. CDR3 DNA: TGTGCCAGCAGCCTACAGACCCCAGGTCTCTATGGCTACACCTTC.